Following are 24 T cell receptor beta chains from one sample sequenced in a study of cytotoxic CD8 clonotypes in ibrutinib-treated CLL. TCRdb's copy holds only in-frame clones and misses some; the assay was immunoSEQ multiplex PCR. The sample has 300,000 to 400,000 clones, 67% seen once. Material: PBMCs, obtained after 36 months of ibrutinib treatment. The receptors were gathered from a human donor with chronic lymphocytic leukemia.

The chain employs TRBV2 and TRBJ2-7, with D tentatively TRBD1 or TRBD2 (5 bases each). The CDR3 spans 13 residues. The V gene's germline CDR1 is SNHLY and CDR2 FYNNEI. V dropped 6 bases and J dropped 4 bases, with 13 bases sitting between them. Here the CDR3 DNA reads TGTGCCAGCAGCGGGACCCCCGTGTACGAGCAGTACTTC. It translates to CASSGTPVYEQYF.

This clone came up a few times. The rearrangement joins TRBV29-1 to TRBJ2-1; D ambiguous. The germline gives CDR1 SQVTM, CDR2 ANQGSEA. V lost 4 bases and J lost 2, with 6 bases in between. This CDR3 region has 12 residues. CDR3 in amino acids: CSVVQPYNEQFF. The CDR3 DNA is TGCAGCGTTGTTCAACCCTACAATGAGCAGTTCTTC.

This clone was detected only a few times. The same CDR3 is also encoded by other DNA sequences in this sample. The V and J genes are TRBV15 and TRBJ1-2, with D unresolved. V lost 0 bases and J 8 bases, leaving 7 bases between the germline ends. Germline V gives CDR1 LNHNV, CDR2 YYDKDF (reference sequence). The CDR3 extends over 12 amino acids. The chain's CDR3 is CATSRDGYGYTF. The CDR3 coding sequence is TGTGCCACCAGCAGAGATGGGTACGGCTACACCTTC.

J is TRBJ1-2 and V is TRBV2; 11 nucleotides match TRBD1. Germline V gene data show CDR1 as SNHLY and CDR2 as FYNNEI. The J segment lost 4 bases and the V segment lost 2 bases, leaving 9 bases of the junction unmatched. This CDR3 spans 17 amino acids. CDR3 nucleotide sequence: TGTGCCAGCAGTGAATGGACAGGGGGCTCACCCCCCTATGGCTACACCTTC. Amino acids: CASSEWTGGSPPYGYTF.

The table lists this clone with a few counts. The chain is built from TRBV5-1 and TRBJ2-7, with D perhaps matching TRBD1 (6 bases). The germline V and J ends were trimmed by 1 base and 7 bases, with 12 bases remaining between them. There are 13 residues in the CDR3. Germline-derived CDR1 and CDR2 are SGHRS and YFSETQ. This CDR3 reads CASSLYGTSEQYF. DNA for the CDR3: TGCGCCAGCAGCTTGTACGGGACATCAGAGCAGTACTTC.

The J gene is TRBJ2-7, the V gene TRBV7-6; 8 bases align to TRBD2. The germline CDR1 and CDR2 sequences are SGHVS and FNYEAQ. The CDR3 loop spans 17 amino acids. The junction had 11 bases not matched to a gene; V was cut back by 1 base and J by 3 bases. The CDR3: CASSLEAGDSLNYEQYF. CDR3 in DNA: TGTGCCAGCAGCTTAGAAGCGGGAGACTCTTTGAACTACGAGCAGTACTTC.

J is TRBJ2-2 and V is TRBV18, with no clear D. The germline V gene has CDR1 KGHSH and CDR2 LQKENI. The CDR3 extends over 15 amino acids. V lost 5 bases, J lost 5 bases, and 15 bases lay in between. CDR3 bases: TGTGCCAGCTCAACGACCTTGGGCTGGACCGGGGAGCTGTTTTTT. This codes for CASSTTLGWTGELFF.

The chain employs TRBV19 and TRBJ1-2; D is unresolved. The germline CDR1 and CDR2 sequences are LNHDA and SQIVND (reference sequence). This CDR3 has 17 residues. V dropped 7 bases and J dropped 4 bases, with 25 bases sitting between them. CDR3 region: CASTDPGKPASFYGYTF. For the CDR3, the DNA is TGTGCCAGTACCGATCCGGGGAAGCCAGCTTCCTTCTATGGCTACACCTTC.

The chain links TRBV7-9 to TRBJ2-2; TRBD2 might be the D (6 bases). Germline loops: CDR1 SEHNR, CDR2 FQNEAQ (reference sequence). V lost 5 bases to trimming and J lost 6 bases, with 19 bases between them. CDR3 length equals 16 residues. CDR3 coding DNA: TGTGCCAGCAGCCCCTCCGGGACGGGGGATTCCGGGGAGCTGTTTTTT. As protein: CASSPSGTGDSGELFF.

Points on this clone: Additional DNA sequences in this sample encode the identical CDR3. J is TRBJ1-2 and V is TRBV7-9, with D perhaps matching TRBD1 (5 bases). The V and J ends lost 3 bases and 4 bases respectively, with 9 bases between them. Germline CDR1 is SEHNR and CDR2 is FQNEAQ (reference sequence). This CDR3 region has 13 residues. CDR3 amino acids: CASSFQGSYGYTF. As DNA, the CDR3 is TGTGCCAGCAGCTTCCAGGGTTCCTATGGCTACACCTTC.

The chain has TRBV5-1 and TRBJ2-5, with D perhaps matching TRBD2 (6 bases). V shed 1 base and J shed 2 bases, with 12 bases lying between them. CDR1 is SGHRS and CDR2 is YFSETQ in the germline V gene. CDR3 length: 15 residues. The CDR3, as DNA: TGCGCCAGCAGCTTGTGGCGGGATCTACAAGAGACCCAGTACTTC. Protein product: CASSLWRDLQETQYF.

The rearrangement uses TRBV6-5 and TRBJ1-2; 7 bases fit TRBD1. The length of the CDR3 is 15 residues. J was trimmed by 6 bases and V by 6 bases; bases with no gene match: 13. CDR1 and CDR2 (germline): MNHEY, SVGAGI. As DNA, the CDR3 is TGTGCCAGCAGGCGACATTACAGGGGCGAGGATGGCTACACCTTC. It is translated as CASRRHYRGEDGYTF.

The chain's CDR3 is CASSEYLGSRETQYF. CDR3 nucleotide sequence: TGTGCCAGCAGTGAATATTTAGGGTCCAGAGAGACCCAGTACTTC. V and J are TRBV25-1 and TRBJ2-5; unclear D gene. There are 15 residues in the CDR3. V was shortened by 0 bases and J by 4 bases, with 12 bases between the two germline ends. Germline CDR1 MGHDK, CDR2 SYGVNS.

As to this clone: The same CDR3 arises from other DNA sequences in this sample as well. V is TRBV5-1 and J is TRBJ1-1; D unclear. Germline V gene lookup returns CDR1 SGHRS and CDR2 YFSETQ. The CDR3 is 14 residues long. Trimming stripped 0 bases from V and 0 bases from J, with 6 bases between. DNA of the CDR3: TGCGCCAGCAGCTTGGTAGGACTGAACACTGAAGCTTTCTTT. Amino acids: CASSLVGLNTEAFF.

The chain carries TRBV19 and TRBJ2-1; 7 nucleotides align to TRBD2. Germline V CDR1 and CDR2: LNHDA, SQIVND (reference sequence). The CDR3 is 13 amino acids. J lost 8 bases, V lost 9 bases, and 10 bases had no gene match. DNA for the CDR3: TGTGCCAGCGCGGGAGTCGCAATGGATGAGCAGTTCTTC. This encodes CASAGVAMDEQFF.

This clone turned up a few times. The chain recombines TRBV2 with TRBJ2-7; 10 bases line up with TRBD1. The V and J ends lost 8 bases and 5 bases, in that order; junction bases with no gene match: 3. CDR1 and CDR2 (germline): SNHLY, FYNNEI. The CDR3 contains 12 residues. The CDR3 is CASGTGVDEQYF. As DNA, the CDR3 is TGTGCCAGCGGGACAGGGGTAGACGAGCAGTACTTC.

The genes are TRBV15 and TRBJ2-6, with D possibly being TRBD1 (6 bases). The CDR3 contains 16 residues. Trimming shortened V by 2 bases and J by 4 bases, and 12 bases separated the two germline ends. Germline loops: CDR1 LNHNV, CDR2 YYDKDF (reference sequence). The CDR3 nucleotides are TGTGCCACCAGCAGAATCAGGGGAGTAGGGGCCAACGTCCTGACTTTC. This gives the protein CATSRIRGVGANVLTF.

The table lists this clone with a few counts. J is TRBJ2-7 and V is TRBV2, with TRBD1 as a possible D gene (5 bases). Trimming cost V 7 bases and J 4 bases, with 14 bases left between them. CDR3 size: 13 residues. Looked up from germline, CDR1 is SNHLY and CDR2 is FYNNEI. Here the CDR3 reads CASNYFRVYEQYF. CDR3 in DNA: TGTGCCAGCAATTACTTCAGGGTTTACGAGCAGTACTTC.

This rearrangement joins TRBV29-1 to TRBJ2-7; TRBD2 aligns across 10 bases. Per the germline V gene, CDR1 is SQVTM and CDR2 is ANQGSEA. Unmatched junction bases numbered 4, after V lost 4 bases and J lost 4 bases. The CDR3 is 13 amino acids. This CDR3 reads CSVGSGRGYEQYF. The CDR3 DNA reads TGCAGCGTTGGGAGCGGGAGGGGGTACGAGCAGTACTTC.

This chain connects TRBV18 to TRBJ2-7; TRBD2 aligns across 11 bases. V gave up 3 bases and J gave up 3 bases; unmatched junction bases: 4. CDR3 size: 15 residues. The germline V gene has CDR1 KGHSH and CDR2 LQKENI. The CDR3 spells CASSPVSGRVYEQYF. CDR3 sequence (DNA): TGTGCCAGCTCACCCGTTAGCGGGAGGGTCTACGAGCAGTACTTC.

This clone turned up a few times. This sequence joins TRBV29-1 and TRBJ1-4; 9 nucleotides agree with TRBD1. The CDR3 runs to 13 residues. The trim removed 7 bases at V and 6 bases at J, leaving 6 bases unmatched. Germline V gene lookup returns CDR1 SQVTM and CDR2 ANQGSEA. The CDR3 sequence is CSARTGEDEKLFF. In DNA form, the CDR3 reads TGCAGCGCCCGGACAGGGGAGGATGAAAAACTGTTTTTT.

This clone has more than one count but fewer than ten. The chain is built from TRBV28 and TRBJ2-2; D is ambiguous. The V gene lost 4 bases and the J gene lost 6 bases, with 12 bases spanning the gap. Germline V CDR1 and CDR2: MDHEN, SYDVKM. The CDR3 totals 14 residues. The CDR3 DNA sequence: TGTGCCAGCAGTTCGACCGGTCTTGCCGGGGAGCTGTTTTTT. Translating gives CASSSTGLAGELFF. The full variable domain, rest sourced from reference TRBV28 and TRBJ2-2, is DVKVTQSSRYLVKRTGEKVFLECVQDMDHENMFWYRQDPGLGLRLIYFSYDVKMKEKGDIPEGYSVSREKKERFSLILESASTNQTSMYLCASSSTGLAGELFFGEGSRLTVL.

The chain employs TRBV5-1 and TRBJ1-5, with D hard to call. The ends were cut back, 4 bases at V and 0 bases at J, with 11 bases in the middle. CDR1 and CDR2 (germline): SGHRS, YFSETQ. CDR3 size: 15 residues. The CDR3 nucleotides read TGCGCCAGCAGCCCGTCCCCATTTAGCAATCAGCCCCAGCATTTT. Protein product: CASSPSPFSNQPQHF.

This clone was seen only a few times. The V and J genes are TRBV4-1 and TRBJ2-1, with TRBD2 matching 9 bases. With 2 bases clipped from V and 9 bases from J, the junction kept 11 bases outside the gene matches. There are 16 residues in the CDR3. Germline values: CDR1 MGHRA, CDR2 YSYEKL. In nucleotides, the CDR3 is TGCGCCAGCAGCCAAAATCCGGGACTAGCTAGTGTTGAGCAGTTCTTC. It translates to CASSQNPGLASVEQFF.